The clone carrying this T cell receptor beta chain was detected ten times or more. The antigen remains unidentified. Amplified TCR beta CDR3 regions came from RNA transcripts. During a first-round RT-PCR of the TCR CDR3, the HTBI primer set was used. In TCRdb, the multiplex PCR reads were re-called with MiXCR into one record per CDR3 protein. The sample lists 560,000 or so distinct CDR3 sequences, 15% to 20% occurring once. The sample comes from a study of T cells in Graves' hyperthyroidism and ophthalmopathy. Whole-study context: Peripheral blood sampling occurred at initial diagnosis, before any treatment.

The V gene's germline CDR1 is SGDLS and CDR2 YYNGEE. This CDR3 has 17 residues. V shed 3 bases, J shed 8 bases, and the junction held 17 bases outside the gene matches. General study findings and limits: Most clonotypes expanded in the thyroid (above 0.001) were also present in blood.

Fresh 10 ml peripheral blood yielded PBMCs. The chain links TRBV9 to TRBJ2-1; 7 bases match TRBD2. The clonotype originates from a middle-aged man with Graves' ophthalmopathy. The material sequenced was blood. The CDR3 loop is CASSATGGVGLRHEQFF. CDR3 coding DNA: TGTGCCAGCAGCGCGACGGGGGGAGTCGGCCTTCGGCATGAGCAGTTCTTC.